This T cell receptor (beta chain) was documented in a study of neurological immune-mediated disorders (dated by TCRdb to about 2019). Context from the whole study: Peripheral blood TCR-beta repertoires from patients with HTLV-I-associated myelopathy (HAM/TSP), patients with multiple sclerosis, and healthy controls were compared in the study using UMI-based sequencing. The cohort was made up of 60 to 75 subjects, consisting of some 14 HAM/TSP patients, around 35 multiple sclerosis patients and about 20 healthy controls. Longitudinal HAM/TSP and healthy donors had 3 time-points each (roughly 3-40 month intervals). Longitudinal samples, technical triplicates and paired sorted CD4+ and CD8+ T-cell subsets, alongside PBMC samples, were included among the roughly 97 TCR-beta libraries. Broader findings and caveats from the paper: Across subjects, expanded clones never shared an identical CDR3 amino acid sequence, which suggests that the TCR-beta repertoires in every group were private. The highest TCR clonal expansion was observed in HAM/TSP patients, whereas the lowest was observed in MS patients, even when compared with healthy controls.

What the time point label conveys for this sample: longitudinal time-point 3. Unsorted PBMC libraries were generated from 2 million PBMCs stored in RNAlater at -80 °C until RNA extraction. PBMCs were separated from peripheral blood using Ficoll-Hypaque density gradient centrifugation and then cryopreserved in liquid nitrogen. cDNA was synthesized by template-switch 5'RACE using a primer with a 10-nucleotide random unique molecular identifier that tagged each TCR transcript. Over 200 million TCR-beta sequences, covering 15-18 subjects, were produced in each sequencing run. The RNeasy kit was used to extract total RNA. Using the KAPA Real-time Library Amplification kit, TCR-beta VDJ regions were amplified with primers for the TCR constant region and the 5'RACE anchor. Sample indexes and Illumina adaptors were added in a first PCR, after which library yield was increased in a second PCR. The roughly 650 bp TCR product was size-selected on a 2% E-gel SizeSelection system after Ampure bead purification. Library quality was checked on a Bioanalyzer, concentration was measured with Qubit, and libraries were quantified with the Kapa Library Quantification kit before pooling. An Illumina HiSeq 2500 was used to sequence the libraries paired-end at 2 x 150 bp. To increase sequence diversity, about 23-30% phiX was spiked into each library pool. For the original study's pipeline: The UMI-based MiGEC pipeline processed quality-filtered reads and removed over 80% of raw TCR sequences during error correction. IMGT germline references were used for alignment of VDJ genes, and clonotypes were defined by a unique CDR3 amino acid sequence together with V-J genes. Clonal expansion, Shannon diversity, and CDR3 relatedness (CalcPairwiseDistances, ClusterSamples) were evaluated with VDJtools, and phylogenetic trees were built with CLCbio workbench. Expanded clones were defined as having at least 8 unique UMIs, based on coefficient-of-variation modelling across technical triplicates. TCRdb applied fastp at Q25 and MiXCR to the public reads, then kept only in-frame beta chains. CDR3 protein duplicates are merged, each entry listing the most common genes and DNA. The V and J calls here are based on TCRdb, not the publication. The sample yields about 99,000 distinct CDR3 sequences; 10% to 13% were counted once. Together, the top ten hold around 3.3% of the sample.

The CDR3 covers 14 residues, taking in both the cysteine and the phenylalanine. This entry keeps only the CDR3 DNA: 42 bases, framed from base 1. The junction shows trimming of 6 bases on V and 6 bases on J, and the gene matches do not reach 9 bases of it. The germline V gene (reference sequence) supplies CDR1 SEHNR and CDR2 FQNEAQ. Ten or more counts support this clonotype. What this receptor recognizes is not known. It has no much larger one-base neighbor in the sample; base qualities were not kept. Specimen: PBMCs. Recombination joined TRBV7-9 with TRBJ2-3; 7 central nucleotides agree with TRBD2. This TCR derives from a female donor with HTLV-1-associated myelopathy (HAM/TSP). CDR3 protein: CASSTSTSADTQYF. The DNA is TGTGCCAGCAGTACCAGCACTAGCGCCGATACGCAGTATTTT.